The 22 T cell receptor beta chains below were found in one sample sequenced in a study of graft-versus-host responses after intestinal transplantation. These receptors' antigens are unknown. The method was immunoSEQ multiplex PCR; TCRdb's version includes in-frame clones alone and lacks a portion of them. The data hold about 93,000 clones, with over 85% observed a single time. This specimen was unstimulated CD8+ T cells sorted from spleen or lymph node cells, taken before intestinal transplant. These receptors were collected from a human donor who received an intestinal transplant.

J is TRBJ2-1 and V is TRBV14, with D possibly TRBD1 on 8 matching bases. The CDR3 consists of 15 residues. The germline CDR1 and CDR2 sequences are SGHDN and FVKESK. The ends were cut back, 5 bases at V and 2 bases at J, with 13 bases in the middle. The CDR3 region is CASSSQGGPYNEQFF. The DNA of the CDR3 is TGTGCCAGCAGCTCACAGGGGGGGCCCTACAATGAGCAGTTCTTC.

The V and J genes are TRBV5-1 and TRBJ2-5, with TRBD1 matching over 7 bases. Germline values: CDR1 SGHRS, CDR2 YFSETQ. The CDR3 runs 15 residues. V gave up 0 bases and J gave up 2 bases; unmatched junction bases: 4. The CDR3 coding sequence is TGCGCCAGCAGCTTGGACGACAGGGCACAAGAGACCCAGTACTTC. This codes for CASSLDDRAQETQYF.

V is TRBV4-1 and J is TRBJ1-1; the match to TRBD1 covers 9 bases. The germline CDR1 and CDR2 sequences are MGHRA and YSYEKL. This CDR3 is 15 amino acids long. J was trimmed by 2 bases and V by 2 bases; bases with no gene match: 3. This chain's CDR3 is CASSQQQGANTEAFF. In nucleotides, the CDR3 is TGCGCCAGCAGCCAACAACAGGGGGCCAACACTGAAGCTTTCTTT.

This chain joins TRBV14 and TRBJ2-7, with 7 bases aligning to TRBD2. Germline trimming cut 1 base from V and 11 bases from J; bases unmatched to any gene: 17. Germline lookup yields CDR1 SGHDN and CDR2 FVKESK. This CDR3 comprises 16 residues. CDR3 protein: CASSQVGRLFGLTKYF. The CDR3 coding sequence is TGTGCCAGCAGCCAAGTCGGGAGGCTTTTCGGTCTTACGAAGTACTTC.

The rearrangement joins TRBV7-9 to TRBJ2-2; possible D gene TRBD1, 6 bases. The CDR3 contains 16 residues. From germline, CDR1 is SEHNR and CDR2 FQNEAQ (reference sequence). V was pared by 4 bases and J by 2 bases, with 14 bases between. For the CDR3, the DNA is TGTGCCAGCAGCTCGACGTCAGGGGTTAACACCGGGGAGCTGTTTTTT. It yields the protein CASSSTSGVNTGELFF.

The chain carries TRBV9 and TRBJ1-2; 8 nucleotides agree with TRBD1. V shed 3 bases, J shed 4 bases, and the junction held 11 bases outside the gene matches. This CDR3 is built from 16 residues. Germline V gene lookup returns CDR1 SGDLS and CDR2 YYNGEE. The CDR3 is CASSDIQGGGSYGYTF. The CDR3 region has the DNA TGTGCCAGCAGCGACATACAGGGGGGGGGATCCTATGGCTACACCTTC.

For the CDR3, the DNA is TGCGCCAGCAGCTTACAGACAGGCCTCAGGGGCTATGGCTACACCTTC. It specifies CASSLQTGLRGYGYTF. The J gene is TRBJ1-2, the V gene TRBV4-1; a weak D match, TRBD1 (6 bases). This CDR3 comprises 16 residues. Trimming stripped 5 bases from V and 4 bases from J, with 20 bases between. Germline V gives CDR1 MGHRA, CDR2 YSYEKL.

The chain is built from TRBV5-1 and TRBJ1-6; the D gene is possibly TRBD1 (5 bases). Trimming took 7 bases from V and 7 from J, leaving 15 bases between them. Germline loops: CDR1 SGHRS, CDR2 YFSETQ. CDR3 length: 14 amino acids. CDR3 residues: CASRPQGENSPLHF. The DNA of the CDR3 is TGCGCCAGCCGACCGCAGGGCGAGAATTCACCCCTCCACTTT.

The genes are TRBV2 and TRBJ2-1, with 8 bases aligning to TRBD2. J was trimmed by 5 bases and V by 4 bases; bases with no gene match: 13. Germline CDR1 SNHLY, CDR2 FYNNEI. This CDR3 comprises 17 residues. CDR3 coding DNA: TGTGCCAGCAGTGGGATGCGGGAGGCCCCTTTAAACAATGAGCAGTTCTTC. Translating it yields CASSGMREAPLNNEQFF.

The chain couples TRBV19 to TRBJ2-7; the D gene is possibly TRBD2 (6 bases). The CDR3 length is 14 residues. Germline lookup yields CDR1 LNHDA and CDR2 SQIVND (reference sequence). Deletions cut 3 bases from V and 4 bases from J, with 13 bases between. The CDR3 bases are TGTGCCAGTAGTATGGGCGGGGTAGTGTACGAGCAGTACTTC. It yields the protein CASSMGGVVYEQYF.

The chain recombines TRBV29-1 with TRBJ1-2; perhaps TRBD1 as D (6 bases). Germline values: CDR1 SQVTM, CDR2 ANQGSEA. This CDR3 region has 13 residues. Deletions cut 3 bases from V and 8 bases from J, with 16 bases between. The CDR3 is CSVDIGGAEGYTF. In nucleotides, the CDR3 is TGCAGCGTTGACATAGGGGGGGCGGAGGGCTACACCTTC. Full variable domain (rest looked up from reference TRBV29-1 and TRBJ1-2): SAVISQKPSRDICQRGTSLTIQCQVDSQVTMMFWYRQQPGQSLTLIATANQGSEATYESGFVIDKFPISRPNLTFSTLTVSNMSPEDSSIYLCSVDIGGAEGYTFGSGTRLTVV.

The rearrangement links TRBV9 to TRBJ2-2, with no clear D. Per germline, CDR1 SGDLS and CDR2 YYNGEE. The V end was cut by 2 bases, the J end by 2 bases, with 16 bases between. The CDR3 spans 17 residues. The CDR3 bases are TGTGCCAGCAGCGTCCCCTCGGCGGTGCCCAACACCGGGGAGCTGTTTTTT. Its translation is CASSVPSAVPNTGELFF.

The chain employs TRBV6-6 and TRBJ2-5, with TRBD2 matching over 10 bases. CDR3 length: 16 residues. Looked up from germline, CDR1 is MNHNY and CDR2 is SVGAGI (reference sequence). With 5 bases clipped from V and 5 bases from J, the junction kept 11 bases outside the gene matches. This CDR3 reads CASSKILAGGMETQYF. The CDR3 DNA reads TGTGCCAGCAGTAAGATATTAGCGGGAGGAATGGAGACCCAGTACTTC.

The chain recombines TRBV19 with TRBJ2-1, with D tentatively TRBD1 (5 bases). CDR3 size: 12 residues. Trimming stripped 5 bases from V and 9 bases from J, with 11 bases between. The germline gives CDR1 LNHDA, CDR2 SQIVND (reference sequence). CDR3 in DNA: TGTGCCAGTAGTTCCCAGGGTGGTGAGCAGTTCTTC. Amino acids: CASSSQGGEQFF.

V and J are TRBV6-5 and TRBJ1-2, with D perhaps matching TRBD1 (6 bases). CDR1 MNHEY and CDR2 SVGAGI come from the germline V gene. This CDR3 has 16 amino acids. The germline V and J ends were trimmed by 2 bases and 6 bases, with 19 bases remaining between them. Here the CDR3 reads CASSYVGGGGPNGYTF. The CDR3 DNA is TGTGCCAGCAGTTACGTGGGGGGAGGGGGACCAAATGGCTACACCTTC.

In its sample, this clone was seen once. Here the CDR3 DNA reads TGTGCCAGCACCCCTGAAGGGCAGGGCCTGACAGATACGCAGTATTTT. Amino acids: CASTPEGQGLTDTQYF. The chain couples TRBV5-5 to TRBJ2-3, with D tentatively TRBD1 (5 bases). CDR1 and CDR2 (germline): SGHKS, YYEKEE (reference sequence). This CDR3 has 16 amino acids. Deletions cut 6 bases from V and 3 bases from J, with 20 bases between.

The rearrangement joins TRBV4-1 to TRBJ2-2; D unresolved. CDR3 length: 14 amino acids. Germline values: CDR1 MGHRA, CDR2 YSYEKL. Between the trimmed V and J ends, which lost 1 base and 5 bases, there was a span of 8 bases. CDR3 sequence reads: CASSQVGGTGELFF. CDR3 nucleotide sequence: TGCGCCAGCAGCCAAGTAGGCGGAACCGGGGAGCTGTTTTTT.

The rearrangement links TRBV5-6 to TRBJ2-6, with TRBD1 matching over 9 bases. Germline CDR1 reads SGHDT; CDR2 reads YYEEEE. The CDR3 covers 16 residues. Trimming removed 4 bases from V and 4 bases from J; junction bases left unmatched: 6. The DNA for the CDR3 is TGTGCCAGCAGCGCACAGGGGGCGGAGGGGGCCAACGTCCTGACTTTC. Translation: CASSAQGAEGANVLTF.

This chain uses TRBV6-5 with TRBJ2-7; the D is unclear. Germline V gene data show CDR1 as MNHEY and CDR2 as SVGAGI. This CDR3 contains 13 residues. Trimming pared 0 bases from V and 5 bases from J, leaving 8 bases between. CDR3 bases: TGTGCCAGCAGTTACTCCCCTATGAACGAGCAGTACTTC. It codes for CASSYSPMNEQYF.

The sample holds one count of this clone. This chain links TRBV25-1 with TRBJ1-1; 12 bases are a match to TRBD1. The germline gives CDR1 MGHDK, CDR2 SYGVNS. V shed 4 bases and J 6 bases; nucleotides not matched to a gene: 3. This CDR3 comprises 14 residues. CDR3 residues: CASSVGTGGPEAFF. The DNA of the CDR3 is TGTGCCAGCAGTGTCGGGACAGGGGGCCCTGAAGCTTTCTTT.

The rearrangement uses TRBV27 and TRBJ2-2; 12 bases agree with TRBD2. Germline V lookup: CDR1 MNHEY, CDR2 SMNVEV (reference sequence). After removal of 5 bases from V and 5 bases from J, the junction contained 6 bases not matched to a gene. There are 16 residues in the CDR3. This chain's CDR3 is CASSPPSGGETGELFF. The DNA for the CDR3 is TGTGCCAGCAGTCCTCCTAGCGGGGGGGAGACCGGGGAGCTGTTTTTT.

The gene calls are TRBV9 and TRBJ2-7; tentative D call: TRBD2 (7 bases). The CDR3 contains 13 residues. The germline V gene encodes CDR1 SGDLS and CDR2 YYNGEE. Deletions cut 3 bases from V and 6 bases from J, with 13 bases between. The CDR3 here is CASSAHGGPEQYF. In DNA, the CDR3 is TGTGCCAGCAGCGCCCACGGGGGGCCCGAGCAGTACTTC.